The 5 T cell receptor beta chains below were found in one sample sequenced in a study of human T cells and chemical hapten exposure. From the RACE reads, TCRdb called clonotypes with MiXCR, one entry per CDR3 protein. Among around 380,000 distinct CDR3 sequences listed, more than 4.5% were seen once. The time point is: patch test 1, 2 weeks after DPC sensitization. Documented treatment: therapeutic diphenylcyclopropenone sensitization with weekly scalp DPC. Sequences were derived from whole blood, sampled in connection with sensitization to the hapten diphenylcyclopropenone (DPC). The origin of the receptors is a woman in her 50s with alopecia areata. Some clones in this sample may be carry-over from other donors' samples.

This clonotype showed up many times. CDR3 coding DNA: TGTGCCAGCAGTGGCAGGACAGGGGACATTCAGTACTTC. This codes for CASSGRTGDIQYF. The J gene is TRBJ2-4, the V gene TRBV25-1; 9 positions agree with TRBD1. The germline CDR1 and CDR2 sequences are MGHDK and SYGVNS. V was pared by 4 bases and J by 8 bases, with 3 bases of the junction left unmatched. This CDR3 is built from 13 residues.

This clonotype was counted ten times or more. The V call is TRBV13, the J call TRBJ1-2, with D perhaps matching TRBD1 (5 bases). The CDR3 consists of 11 residues. V was clipped by 4 bases and J by 7 bases, with 7 bases between them. Germline V gives CDR1 PRHDT, CDR2 FYEKMQ (reference sequence). The CDR3 DNA follows: TGTGCCAGCAGCTCGGACACTGGCTACACCTTC. It yields the protein CASSSDTGYTF.

Ten or more counts support this clonotype. The CDR3 DNA follows: TGTGCCACCAGGTCCGGGGAGACCCAGTACTTC. It is translated as CATRSGETQYF. The V gene is TRBV24-1, the J gene TRBJ2-5; D unresolved. The CDR3 sequence is 11 residues long. Germline-derived CDR1 and CDR2 are KGHDR and SFDVKD. V lost 7 bases and J lost 5, with 7 bases in between.

The chain couples TRBV14 to TRBJ1-1; no definite D call. Trimming cost V 0 bases and J 0 bases, with 11 bases left between them. This CDR3 spans 16 amino acids. Germline CDR1 reads SGHDN; CDR2 reads FVKESK. The CDR3 sequence: CASSQDYGNLNTEAFF. In nucleotides, the CDR3 is TGTGCCAGCAGCCAAGATTACGGGAACCTGAACACTGAAGCTTTCTTT.

The sample holds many counts of this clonotype. V and J are TRBV5-1 and TRBJ1-2; 7 nucleotides align to TRBD1. Trimming at V came to 3 bases and at J to 7 bases, leaving 15 bases not matched to a gene. The germline gives CDR1 SGHRS, CDR2 YFSETQ. This CDR3 is 16 amino acids long. DNA of the CDR3: TGCGCCAGCAGCTCCAGTACCGGGACAGAAGGCCGTGGCTACACCTTC. Translation: CASSSSTGTEGRGYTF.